This is a list of T cell receptor beta chains from one sample in a study of cytomegalovirus exposure and HLA in healthy donors. Profiling relied on immunoSEQ multiplex PCR, and the TCRdb table lists in-frame clones only, not all of them. Of over 150,000 clones in the sample, about four fifths are singletons; the top ten hold 7%. Sequenced sample: PBMCs. The receptor set was obtained from a woman in her twenties or thirties in good health and CMV-seropositive. Both conserved end residues are trimmed from each CDR3.

v_call: TRBV6-1; cdr3_aa: ASSRPGEKLF
v_call: TRBV11-2; cdr3_aa: ASSLDAGLLEQY
v_call: TRBV5-8; cdr3_aa: ASSLVGGQPQH
v_call: TRBV27; cdr3_aa: ASSLSLEGLGEQY
v_call: TRBV5-1; cdr3_aa: ASSGTGKTYEQY
v_call: TRBV6-5; cdr3_aa: ASSYILPGVGKAF
v_call: TRBV6-5; cdr3_aa: ASSRTGLNQPQH
v_call: TRBV7-2; cdr3_aa: ASSFRDRGIYEQY
v_call: TRBV5-1; cdr3_aa: ASSFELNTHTGELF
v_call: TRBV19; cdr3_aa: ASSITQGAAKNIQY
v_call: TRBV19; cdr3_aa: ASSDDRDQPQH
v_call: TRBV5-1; cdr3_aa: ASSWSRTEQETQY
v_call: TRBV28; cdr3_aa: ASSLGSGGNYGYT
v_call: TRBV5-1; cdr3_aa: ASSLIGGAYNEQF
v_call: TRBV7-8; cdr3_aa: FFKQGPAYEQY
v_call: TRBV10-3; cdr3_aa: AISELGRDEQF
v_call: TRBV5-5; cdr3_aa: ASSFSFNSNNSPLH
v_call: TRBV7-6; cdr3_aa: ASSQQGPGTGNTIY
v_call: TRBV4-3; cdr3_aa: ASSQDGRSGGVRETQY
v_call: TRBV27; cdr3_aa: ASSQRRQGATGELF
v_call: TRBV2; cdr3_aa: ASSAIRGGRETQY
v_call: TRBV11-2; cdr3_aa: ASSLATGNGYT
v_call: TRBV27; cdr3_aa: ASSSSGGTYEQY